This TCR beta chain stems from a study of blood T cell repertoires in COVID-19. Some clones are missing from TCRdb's copy, which holds only in-frame ones; the method was immunoSEQ multiplex PCR. The sample includes 450,000 to 500,000 clones, approximately 83% seen only once; the top ten take approximately 3%. The V gene's germline CDR1 is MGHDK and CDR2 SYGVNS. The CDR3 consists of 16 residues. J was trimmed by 0 bases and V by 5 bases; bases with no gene match: 6. The sequencing input was peripheral blood. This TCR came from a human donor in a cohort sampled during active COVID-19. This rearrangement joins TRBV25-1 to TRBJ2-1; TRBD2 matches 8 bases. CDR3 nucleotide sequence: TGTGCCAGCAGTACCTCACTAGCGGCCTCCTACAATGAGCAGTTCTTC. Translation gives CASSTSLAASYNEQFF.